The 14 T cell receptor beta chains reported below all come from one sample, sequenced in a study of cytomegalovirus exposure and HLA in healthy donors. Researchers ran the PCR with 60 Vbeta and 13 Jbeta primers. Some clones are missing from TCRdb's copy, which holds only in-frame ones; the method was immunoSEQ multiplex PCR. The repertoire holds 120,000 or so clones, with about three quarters as singletons. Sequenced sample: PBMCs. These receptors were taken from a human donor in good health.

The chain recombines TRBV5-4 with TRBJ1-2; perhaps TRBD1 as D (5 bases). CDR3 length: 17 residues. V dropped 1 base and J dropped 7 bases, with 23 bases sitting between them. Germline assignment: CDR1 SGHNT and CDR2 YYREEE (reference sequence). CDR3 coding DNA: TGTGCCAGCAGCTTGTTTCCTACAGGTTCTATAGTCTCTGGCTACACCTTC. This encodes CASSLFPTGSIVSGYTF.

This sequence joins TRBV9 and TRBJ2-1, with 10 bases that match TRBD2. The ends lost 0 bases at V and 4 bases at J; junction bases unmatched: 7. Germline CDR1 is SGDLS and CDR2 is YYNGEE. The CDR3 length is 17 residues. The CDR3 sequence is CASSVEGTSGAYNEQFF. In DNA form, the CDR3 reads TGTGCCAGCAGCGTAGAAGGAACTAGCGGGGCATACAATGAGCAGTTCTTC. Complete variable domain (other parts from reference TRBV9 and TRBJ2-1): DSGVTQTPKHLITATGQRVTLRCSPRSGDLSVYWYQQSLDQGLQFLIQYYNGEERAKGNILERFSAQQFPDLHSELNLSSLELGDSALYFCASSVEGTSGAYNEQFFGPGTRLTVL.

The chain joins TRBV19 to TRBJ2-3, with 8 bases lining up with TRBD1. This CDR3 spans 17 amino acids. Germline CDR1 reads LNHDA; CDR2 reads SQIVND (reference sequence). V lost 4 bases, J lost 0 bases, and 9 bases stayed unmatched. CDR3 bases: TGTGCCAGTAGTACCTATACAGGGGGTAGGAGCACAGATACGCAGTATTTT. This encodes CASSTYTGGRSTDTQYF.

The chain links TRBV5-6 to TRBJ2-1; a possible D gene is TRBD2 (5 bases). The CDR3 contains 13 residues. The germline V and J ends were trimmed by 3 bases and 5 bases, with 9 bases remaining between them. Germline CDR1 SGHDT, CDR2 YYEEEE. The CDR3 spells CASSYGVNNEQFF. The CDR3 DNA reads as TGTGCCAGCAGCTACGGGGTTAACAATGAGCAGTTCTTC.

The gene calls are TRBV14 and TRBJ2-1; D possibly corresponds to TRBD1 (5 bases). There are 15 residues in the CDR3. Trimming took 1 base from V and 8 from J, leaving 15 bases between them. CDR1 and CDR2 from the germline V gene are SGHDN and FVKESK. CDR3 sequence (DNA): TGTGCCAGCAGCCAAGTTGGCGACAGCCGAGATGAGCAGTTCTTC. This sequence encodes CASSQVGDSRDEQFF.

This clone came up a few times. The chain is built from TRBV2 and TRBJ2-6; D unclear. Germline V gene sequence: CDR1 SNHLY, CDR2 FYNNEI. The germline V and J ends were trimmed by 11 bases and 4 bases, with 12 bases remaining between them. The CDR3 contains 13 residues. Written as DNA, the CDR3 is TGTGCCGGAGTTAGGCCGGGGGCCAACGTCCTGACTTTC. Protein: CAGVRPGANVLTF.

This chain connects TRBV28 to TRBJ2-1; a possible D gene is TRBD2 (5 bases). V lost 10 bases and J lost 0, with 13 bases in between. Germline V gene data show CDR1 as MDHEN and CDR2 as SYDVKM. The CDR3 has 14 residues. The CDR3 loop is CATLGGLSYNEQFF. CDR3 nucleotide sequence: TGTGCCACCCTTGGCGGGCTCTCCTACAATGAGCAGTTCTTC.

The genes are TRBV28 and TRBJ2-5, with TRBD2 identical over 9 bases. The CDR3 is 18 amino acids. V shed 3 bases, J shed 0 bases, and the junction held 11 bases outside the gene matches. Germline assignment: CDR1 MDHEN and CDR2 SYDVKM. DNA of the CDR3: TGTGCCAGCAGTTTTAGTTCTAGCGGGGAGCCGTACCAAGAGACCCAGTACTTC. This codes for CASSFSSSGEPYQETQYF.

The V gene is TRBV4-2, the J gene TRBJ2-5; 10 nucleotides line up with TRBD2. V lost 0 bases to trimming and J lost 5 bases; unmatched junction nucleotides: 18. The CDR3 contains 20 residues. Germline V lookup: CDR1 LGHNA, CDR2 YNFKEQ. This CDR3 reads CASSQEAGSGGLGPRETQYF. CDR3 sequence (DNA): TGTGCCAGCAGCCAAGAGGCCGGTAGCGGGGGGCTAGGGCCGCGGGAGACCCAGTACTTC.

The J gene is TRBJ1-1, the V gene TRBV18; the D is unclear. Trimming stripped 3 bases from V and 5 bases from J, with 7 bases between. Per germline, CDR1 KGHSH and CDR2 LQKENI. The CDR3 runs 12 residues. The chain's CDR3 is CASSPTVTEAFF. As DNA, the CDR3 is TGTGCCAGCTCACCCACAGTAACTGAAGCTTTCTTT.

This clone was seen a single time. The V and J genes are TRBV11-1 and TRBJ2-5, with 10 bases fitting TRBD2. Germline V gene sequence: CDR1 SGHAT, CDR2 FQDESV (reference sequence). The CDR3 is made up of 17 amino acids. V lost 5 bases and J lost 5; bases outside the gene matches: 14. The CDR3 here is CASSRVVSGGARETQYF. The CDR3 DNA sequence: TGTGCCAGCAGCCGAGTAGTGAGCGGGGGGGCCCGGGAGACCCAGTACTTC.

The chain employs TRBV11-2 and TRBJ2-3; a possible D gene is TRBD2 (7 bases). The V gene's germline CDR1 is SGHAT and CDR2 FQNNGV. V was shortened by 5 bases and J by 11 bases, with 17 bases between the two germline ends. The CDR3 has 13 amino acids. This CDR3 is CASSQQGGGVQYF. In DNA form, the CDR3 reads TGTGCCAGCAGCCAACAGGGCGGGGGCGTGCAGTATTTT.

This clone was observed a handful of times. A read error may produce the germline difference seen at one junction end. The V gene is TRBV6-1, the J gene TRBJ1-5, with TRBD1 matching 7 bases. From germline, CDR1 is MNHNS and CDR2 SASEGT. This CDR3 spans 13 amino acids. For the CDR3, the DNA is TGTGCCACCAGTACAGGGGACTCATTACCCCAGCATTTT. This codes for CATSTGDSLPQHF.

The chain links TRBV5-4 to TRBJ2-7; TRBD1 matches 7 bases. From germline, CDR1 is SGHNT and CDR2 YYREEE (reference sequence). J lost 5 bases, V lost 3 bases, and 5 bases had no gene match. This CDR3 is 13 amino acids long. CDR3 sequence (DNA): TGTGCCAGCAGCTCCCCGACAGGGAACGAGCAGTACTTC. It encodes CASSSPTGNEQYF. Full variable domain (remainder filled in from reference TRBV5-4 and TRBJ2-7): ETGVTQSPTHLIKTRGQQVTLRCSSQSGHNTVSWYQQALGQGPQFIFQYYREEENGRGNFPPRFSGLQFPNYSSELNVNALELDDSALYLCASSSPTGNEQYFGPGTRLTVT.